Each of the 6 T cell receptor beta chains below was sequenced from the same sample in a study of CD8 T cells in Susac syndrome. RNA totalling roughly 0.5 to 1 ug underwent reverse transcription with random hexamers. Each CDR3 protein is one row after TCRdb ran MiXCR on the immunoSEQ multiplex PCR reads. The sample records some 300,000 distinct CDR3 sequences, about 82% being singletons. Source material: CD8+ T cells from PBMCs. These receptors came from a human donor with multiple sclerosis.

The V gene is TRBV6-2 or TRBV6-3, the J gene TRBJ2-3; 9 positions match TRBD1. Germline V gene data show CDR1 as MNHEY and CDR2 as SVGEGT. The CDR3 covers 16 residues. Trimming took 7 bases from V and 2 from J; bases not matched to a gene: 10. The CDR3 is CASTSDRGHFTDTQYF. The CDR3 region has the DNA TGTGCCAGCACCTCGGACAGGGGACATTTCACAGATACGCAGTATTTT.

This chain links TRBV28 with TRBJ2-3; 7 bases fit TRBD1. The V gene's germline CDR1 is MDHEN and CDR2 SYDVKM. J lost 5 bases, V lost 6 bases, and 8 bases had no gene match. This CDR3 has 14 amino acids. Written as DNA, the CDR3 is TGTGCCAGCAGAGTTACAGGGGAGAGAGATACGCAGTATTTT. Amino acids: CASRVTGERDTQYF.

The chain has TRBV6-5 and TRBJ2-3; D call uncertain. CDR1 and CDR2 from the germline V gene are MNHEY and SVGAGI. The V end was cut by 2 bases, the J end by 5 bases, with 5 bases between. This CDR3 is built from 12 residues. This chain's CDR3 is CASSYAGDTQYF. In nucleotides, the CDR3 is TGTGCCAGCAGTTACGCAGGAGATACGCAGTATTTT.

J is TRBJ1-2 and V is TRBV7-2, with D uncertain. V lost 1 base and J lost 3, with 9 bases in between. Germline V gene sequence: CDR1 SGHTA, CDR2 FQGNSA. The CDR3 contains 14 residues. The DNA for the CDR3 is TGTGCCAGCAGCTTAGTCCTCGTAGACTATGGCTACACCTTC. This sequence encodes CASSLVLVDYGYTF. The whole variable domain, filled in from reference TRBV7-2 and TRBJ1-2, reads GAGVSQSPSNKVTEKGKDVELRCDPISGHTALYWYRQSLGQGLEFLIYFQGNSAPDKSGLPSDRFSAERTGGSVSTLTIQRTQQEDSAVYLCASSLVLVDYGYTFGSGTRLTVV.

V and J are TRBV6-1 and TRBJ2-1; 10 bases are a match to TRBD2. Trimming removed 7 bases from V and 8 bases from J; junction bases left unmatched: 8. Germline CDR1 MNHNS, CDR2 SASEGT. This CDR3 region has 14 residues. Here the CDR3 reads CASNLLAGSYEQFF. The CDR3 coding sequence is TGTGCCAGCAATCTACTAGCGGGAAGCTATGAGCAGTTCTTC.

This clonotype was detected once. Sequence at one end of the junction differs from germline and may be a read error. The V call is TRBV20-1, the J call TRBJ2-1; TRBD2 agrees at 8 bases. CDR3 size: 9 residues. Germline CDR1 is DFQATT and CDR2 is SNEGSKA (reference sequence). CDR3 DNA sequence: TGCAGTGCTCCGGGAGGGCCGGTCTTC. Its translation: CSAPGGPVF.